The 10 T cell receptor beta chains presented below share a single source sample, sequenced in a study of CD8 T cells in Susac syndrome. After extraction with the RNeasy kit, roughly 0.5 to 1 ug of the RNA was reverse transcribed using random hexamers. TCRdb used MiXCR to reprocess the immunoSEQ multiplex PCR reads, holding one entry per CDR3 protein. Of about 190,000 distinct CDR3 sequences listed, 93% are singletons. The sample comprised CD4+ T cells from PBMCs. The receptor set was obtained from a human donor in good health.

The chain carries TRBV19 and TRBJ1-1, with 10 bases aligning to TRBD1. The CDR3 totals 14 residues. Germline V lookup: CDR1 LNHDA, CDR2 SQIVND (reference sequence). Trimming removed 6 bases from V and 5 bases from J; junction bases left unmatched: 6. CDR3 nucleotides: TGTGCCAGTAGGGGACAGGGGACGAAGACTGAAGCTTTCTTT. This translates into CASRGQGTKTEAFF.

The rearrangement links TRBV6-5 to TRBJ2-7; maybe TRBD2 (5 bases). Germline CDR1 reads MNHEY; CDR2 reads SVGAGI. V lost 4 bases and J 8 bases, leaving 15 bases between the germline ends. CDR3 size: 13 residues. The CDR3 here is CASSSLVGVQQYF. In DNA form, the CDR3 reads TGTGCCAGCAGTTCACTAGTTGGGGTCCAGCAGTACTTC.

The chain combines TRBV7-2 with TRBJ2-5; D uncertain. The CDR3 runs 14 residues. Germline-derived CDR1 and CDR2 are SGHTA and FQGNSA. V was clipped by 4 bases and J by 2 bases, with 11 bases between them. CDR3 DNA: TGTGCCAGCAGCTGGTTCTCGCGTCAAGAGACCCAGTACTTC. It yields the protein CASSWFSRQETQYF.

Points on this clonotype: An end of the junction does not agree with germline; a read error may underlie this. This chain uses TRBV7-7 with TRBJ1-3, with D perhaps TRBD1 (5 bases). Germline assignment: CDR1 SSHAT and CDR2 FNYEAQ (reference sequence). This CDR3 is 15 amino acids long. The CDR3 region has the DNA TGTGCTAGCAGTCGGAGGGAGGGACCTGGAAACACCATATATTTT. Translated: CASSRREGPGNTIYF.

V gene TRBV30 combines with J gene TRBJ2-1; possibly TRBD2 for D (6 bases). This CDR3 spans 15 amino acids. From germline, CDR1 is GTSNPN and CDR2 SVGIG (reference sequence). The V end was cut by 3 bases, the J end by 0 bases, with 12 bases between. CDR3: CAWSFGTSSYNEQFF. For the CDR3, the DNA is TGTGCCTGGAGCTTCGGGACTTCCTCCTACAATGAGCAGTTCTTC.

V and J are TRBV19 and TRBJ2-6; D gene unclear. Germline assignment: CDR1 LNHDA and CDR2 SQIVND (reference sequence). This CDR3 contains 17 residues. Deletions cut 10 bases from V and 0 bases from J, with 19 bases between. The CDR3 nucleotides are TGTGCCACCTCTTACCCCGGGCTCAGCTCTGGGGCCAACGTCCTGACTTTC. Encoded protein: CATSYPGLSSGANVLTF.

The genes are TRBV7-9 and TRBJ1-1; D is uncertain. Trimming removed 5 bases from V and 1 base from J, with 11 bases in between. Germline loops: CDR1 SEHNR, CDR2 FQNEAQ (reference sequence). This CDR3 is 14 amino acids long. CDR3 sequence (DNA): TGTGCCAGCAGCCCTCTGGGTTGGAACACTGAAGCTTTCTTT. Translated: CASSPLGWNTEAFF.

The V call is TRBV3-1, the J call TRBJ1-1; D gene uncertain. The V gene's germline CDR1 is LGHDT and CDR2 YNNKEL (reference sequence). Trimming pared 4 bases from V and 2 bases from J, leaving 8 bases between. The CDR3 length is 13 residues. The CDR3 reads CASSLTDNTEAFF. The CDR3 DNA follows: TGTGCCAGCAGCCTCACAGACAACACTGAAGCTTTCTTT.

V gene TRBV6-2 or TRBV6-3 combines with J gene TRBJ1-5; no definite D call. This CDR3 is built from 12 residues. V was cut by 2 bases and J by 9 bases, with 8 bases left in between. Per the germline V gene, CDR1 is MNHEY and CDR2 is SVGEGT. CDR3 DNA sequence: TGTGCCAGCAGTTACCCAGAGTGGCCCCAGCATTTT. It is translated as CASSYPEWPQHF.

The rearrangement joins TRBV20-1 to TRBJ2-7; TRBD2 matches 8 bases. There are 13 residues in the CDR3. J lost 0 bases, V lost 5 bases, and 3 bases had no gene match. Germline lookup yields CDR1 DFQATT and CDR2 SNEGSKA (reference sequence). Here the CDR3 reads CSAQRGPSYEQYF. CDR3 nucleotides: TGCAGTGCTCAGCGGGGGCCCTCCTACGAGCAGTACTTC.